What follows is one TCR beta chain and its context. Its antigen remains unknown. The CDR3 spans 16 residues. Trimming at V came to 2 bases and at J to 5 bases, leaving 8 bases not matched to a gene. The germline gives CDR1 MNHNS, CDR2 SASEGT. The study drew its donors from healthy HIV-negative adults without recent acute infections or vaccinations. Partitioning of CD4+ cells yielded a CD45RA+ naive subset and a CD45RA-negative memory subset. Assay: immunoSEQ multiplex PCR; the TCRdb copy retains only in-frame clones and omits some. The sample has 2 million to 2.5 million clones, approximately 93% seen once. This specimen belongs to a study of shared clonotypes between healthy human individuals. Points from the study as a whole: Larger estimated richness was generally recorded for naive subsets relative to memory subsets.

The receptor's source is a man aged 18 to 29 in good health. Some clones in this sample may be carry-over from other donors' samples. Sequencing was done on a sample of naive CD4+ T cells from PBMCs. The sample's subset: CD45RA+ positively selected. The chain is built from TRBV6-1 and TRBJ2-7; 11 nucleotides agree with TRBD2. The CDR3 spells CASSERGLADGHEQYF. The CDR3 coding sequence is TGTGCCAGCAGTGAAAGGGGACTAGCGGACGGCCACGAGCAGTACTTC.